These 22 T cell receptor beta chains share one sample of origin, sequenced in a study of shared clonotypes between healthy human individuals. Some clones are missing from TCRdb's copy, which holds only in-frame ones; the method was immunoSEQ multiplex PCR. The repertoire holds hundreds of thousands of clones, with roughly 77% as singletons. Sequenced sample: PBMCs. These receptors were taken from a middle-aged woman in good health. Some clones in this sample may be carry-over from other donors' samples.

This clone was detected a few times. The J gene is TRBJ2-5, the V gene TRBV19, with D maybe TRBD2 (6 bases). Looked up from germline, CDR1 is LNHDA and CDR2 is SQIVND (reference sequence). The CDR3 is 14 residues long. V was shortened by 3 bases and J by 7 bases, with 15 bases between the two germline ends. This CDR3 reads CASSMTGARGTQYF. The CDR3 nucleotides are TGTGCCAGTAGTATGACGGGAGCCCGAGGGACCCAGTACTTC.

The chain combines TRBV5-1 with TRBJ2-6; perhaps TRBD1 as D (5 bases). Between the trimmed V and J ends, which lost 4 bases and 0 bases, there was a span of 17 bases. Germline V CDR1 and CDR2: SGHRS, YFSETQ. The CDR3 is 18 residues long. CDR3 region: CASSVTVVWLSGANVLTF. As DNA, the CDR3 is TGCGCCAGCAGCGTGACAGTGGTATGGCTCTCTGGGGCCAACGTCCTGACTTTC. The variable domain in full, with the rest retrieved from reference TRBV5-1 and TRBJ2-6, is KAGVTQTPRYLIKTRGQQVTLSCSPISGHRSVSWYQQTPGQGLQFLFEYFSETQRNKGNFPGRFSGRQFSNSRSEMNVSTLELGDSALYLCASSVTVVWLSGANVLTFGAGSRLTVL.

This chain uses TRBV28 with TRBJ2-7, with TRBD2 as a possible D gene (5 bases). Trimming left V 6 bases short and J 6 bases short, with 15 bases between. The germline gives CDR1 MDHEN, CDR2 SYDVKM. The CDR3 is 13 residues long. The CDR3 coding sequence is TGTGCCAGCAGCTCCGGGATGGATTCCGAGCAGTACTTC. Amino acid sequence: CASSSGMDSEQYF.

The chain carries TRBV7-6 and TRBJ2-7; D not certain. Trimming removed 8 bases from V and 6 bases from J, with 17 bases in between. Germline CDR1 reads SGHVS; CDR2 reads FNYEAQ. This CDR3 region has 13 residues. The CDR3: CASGRVEDREQYF. In DNA form, the CDR3 reads TGTGCCAGCGGGCGAGTAGAAGATCGCGAGCAGTACTTC.

This clone was observed a single time. In DNA form, the CDR3 reads TGCGCCAGCAGTGATAGTGGAAAGGGGGGCGAGCAGTACTTC. Translated, it gives CASSDSGKGGEQYF. The chain joins TRBV10-1 to TRBJ2-7; D assignment may be TRBD1 or TRBD2 (6 bases each). The V end was cut by 3 bases, the J end by 6 bases, with 15 bases between. The CDR3 has 14 residues. The V gene's germline CDR1 is WNHNN and CDR2 SYGVQD (reference sequence).

Only a few counts were recorded for this clone. The chain combines TRBV30 with TRBJ2-1; D unresolved. Germline CDR1 GTSNPN, CDR2 SVGIG (reference sequence). The CDR3 runs 15 residues. With 5 bases removed from V and 5 bases from J, the gap between germline ends came to 19 bases. The CDR3 region has the DNA TGTGCCTGGTCGGATATCGCCCACGGAGACAATGAGCAGTTCTTC. Translating gives CAWSDIAHGDNEQFF.

The gene calls are TRBV9 and TRBJ2-3, with 7 bases identical to TRBD1. The CDR3 covers 16 residues. V lost 0 bases to trimming and J lost 4 bases; unmatched junction nucleotides: 8. Germline CDR1 and CDR2: SGDLS and YYNGEE. CDR3 region: CASSVALGTASDTQYF. The CDR3 DNA reads as TGTGCCAGCAGCGTAGCCCTCGGGACAGCTTCAGATACGCAGTATTTT. Looking up the rest from reference TRBV9 and TRBJ2-3 gives the full variable domain: DSGVTQTPKHLITATGQRVTLRCSPRSGDLSVYWYQQSLDQGLQFLIQYYNGEERAKGNILERFSAQQFPDLHSELNLSSLELGDSALYFCASSVALGTASDTQYFGPGTRLTVL.

CDR3 sequence: CASSPSGRARYNEQFF. CDR3 nucleotides: TGTGCCAGCAGTCCTAGCGGGAGGGCCCGGTACAATGAGCAGTTCTTC. The rearrangement links TRBV28 to TRBJ2-1; 12 nucleotides align to TRBD2. This CDR3 region has 16 residues. Germline values: CDR1 MDHEN, CDR2 SYDVKM. The J segment lost 4 bases and the V segment lost 5 bases, leaving 6 bases of the junction unmatched.

V is TRBV28 and J is TRBJ1-1, with TRBD1 as a possible D gene (5 bases). CDR1 and CDR2 (germline): MDHEN, SYDVKM. V was trimmed by 8 bases and J by 2 bases, leaving 9 bases between them. This CDR3 is built from 12 residues. This chain's CDR3 is CASQGTNTEAFF. The CDR3 nucleotides are TGTGCCAGCCAGGGCACCAACACTGAAGCTTTCTTT.

This clone was seen only a few times. J is TRBJ1-1 and V is TRBV7-8; maybe TRBD1 (6 bases). The CDR3 is 13 amino acids. CDR1 SGHVS and CDR2 FQNEAQ come from the germline V gene. The V end lost 5 bases, the J end lost 7 bases, and 14 bases lay between the germline ends. This chain's CDR3 is CASSRQDRYEAFF. The CDR3 region has the DNA TGTGCCAGCAGCCGTCAAGACAGGTATGAAGCTTTCTTT.

This rearrangement joins TRBV10-1 to TRBJ1-3; no clear D. V lost 8 bases and J 0 bases, leaving 14 bases between the germline ends. CDR1 WNHNN and CDR2 SYGVQD come from the germline V gene (reference sequence). This CDR3 region has 15 residues. CDR3 DNA: TGCGCCAGCCAACCGGCCTCGAGCTCTGGAAACACCATATATTTT. It codes for CASQPASSSGNTIYF.

V is TRBV5-1 and J is TRBJ2-2, with 12 nucleotides matching TRBD2. The germline gives CDR1 SGHRS, CDR2 YFSETQ. There are 17 residues in the CDR3. The V and J ends lost 4 bases and 4 bases, in that order; junction bases with no gene match: 8. The CDR3 protein is CASSPTSGRVGTGELFF. CDR3 DNA: TGCGCCAGCAGCCCGACTAGCGGGAGAGTGGGCACCGGGGAGCTGTTTTTT.

The J gene is TRBJ2-3, the V gene TRBV5-5, with 9 bases identical to TRBD2. Germline assignment: CDR1 SGHKS and CDR2 YYEKEE (reference sequence). The CDR3 has 16 amino acids. V was clipped by 0 bases and J by 3 bases; unmatched bases: 5. CDR3 amino acids: CASSLEVAGATDTQYF. The DNA of the CDR3 is TGTGCCAGCAGCTTGGAAGTAGCGGGAGCTACAGATACGCAGTATTTT. Looking up the rest from reference TRBV5-5 and TRBJ2-3 gives the full variable domain: DAGVTQSPTHLIKTRGQQVTLRCSPISGHKSVSWYQQVLGQGPQFIFQYYEKEERGRGNFPDRFSARQFPNYSSELNVNALLLGDSALYLCASSLEVAGATDTQYFGPGTRLTVL.

The chain couples TRBV18 to TRBJ1-2; 7 positions match TRBD1. This CDR3 is built from 13 residues. J gave up 8 bases and V 3 bases, and 6 bases lay outside the gene matches. Germline V gene lookup returns CDR1 KGHSH and CDR2 LQKENI. As DNA, the CDR3 is TGTGCCAGCTCACCGGGGACAGCCGGGGGCTACACCTTC. Protein product: CASSPGTAGGYTF.

This clone has just one count. The genes are TRBV28 and TRBJ2-7; 14 bases are a match to TRBD2. CDR3 length: 16 residues. Germline-derived CDR1 and CDR2 are MDHEN and SYDVKM. With V trimmed by 9 bases and J by 4 bases, 11 bases remained unmatched. The CDR3, as DNA: TGTGCCAGTACTTTAGGGCGGACTAGCGGGAGGTACGAGCAGTACTTC. Its protein product is CASTLGRTSGRYEQYF. The variable domain in full, completed from reference TRBV28 and TRBJ2-7, reads DVKVTQSSRYLVKRTGEKVFLECVQDMDHENMFWYRQDPGLGLRLIYFSYDVKMKEKGDIPEGYSVSREKKERFSLILESASTNQTSMYLCASTLGRTSGRYEQYFGPGTRLTVT.

Turning to this clone: The junction departs from the called germline gene at one end, perhaps through a read error. The chain couples TRBV28 to TRBJ2-7; 8 bases are a match to TRBD1. The CDR3 loop spans 14 amino acids. Germline CDR1 and CDR2: MDHEN and SYDVKM. This CDR3 reads CASSAPDRAYGQYF. CDR3 bases: TGTGCCAGCAGTGCCCCGGACAGGGCTTACGGGCAGTACTTC.

V usage is TRBV5-1 and J usage is TRBJ2-3, with TRBD2 identical over 9 bases. V trimming: 4 bases; J trimming: 0 bases; junction bases outside the gene matches: 6. The CDR3 is 16 residues long. Germline V CDR1 and CDR2: SGHRS, YFSETQ. For the CDR3, the DNA is TGCGCCAGCAGCACCGAGCGGGAGGCGAGCACAGATACGCAGTATTTT. This encodes CASSTEREASTDTQYF.

The chain links TRBV10-1 to TRBJ2-2, with 12 bases fitting TRBD2. V gave up 0 bases and J gave up 1 base; unmatched junction bases: 6. This CDR3 region has 19 residues. The germline V gene has CDR1 WNHNN and CDR2 SYGVQD (reference sequence). The CDR3 protein is CASSESASGRAVNTGELFF. CDR3 in DNA: TGCGCCAGCAGTGAGTCTGCTAGCGGGAGGGCGGTGAACACCGGGGAGCTGTTTTTT.

This sequence joins TRBV6-1 and TRBJ2-7; D may match TRBD1 or TRBD2 (5 bases each). This CDR3 has 14 amino acids. V gave up 7 bases and J gave up 3 bases, with 16 bases separating them. CDR1 and CDR2 (germline): MNHNS, SASEGT. The chain's CDR3 is CASKAPGTVYEQYF. For the CDR3, the DNA is TGTGCCAGCAAAGCCCCCGGGACGGTCTACGAGCAGTACTTC.

For the CDR3, the DNA is TGTGCCATCAGCCCCGGGGTAGCGGCCTACAATGAGCAGTTCTTC. Its translation is CAISPGVAAYNEQFF. This chain connects TRBV10-3 to TRBJ2-1, with D perhaps TRBD2 (6 bases). CDR1 is ENHRY, CDR2 SYGVKD, per germline. V gave up 6 bases and J gave up 2 bases, with 14 bases separating them. The CDR3 contains 15 residues.

The rearrangement links TRBV28 to TRBJ2-7, with D perhaps matching TRBD1 (5 bases). The length of the CDR3 is 14 residues. Germline V gene data show CDR1 as MDHEN and CDR2 as SYDVKM. V was pared by 3 bases and J by 3 bases, with 12 bases between. The CDR3 region has the DNA TGTGCCAGCAGTTTCCCCGACAGCATCTACGAGCAGTACTTC. Protein product: CASSFPDSIYEQYF. The variable domain in full, with the rest retrieved from reference TRBV28 and TRBJ2-7, is DVKVTQSSRYLVKRTGEKVFLECVQDMDHENMFWYRQDPGLGLRLIYFSYDVKMKEKGDIPEGYSVSREKKERFSLILESASTNQTSMYLCASSFPDSIYEQYFGPGTRLTVT.

This rearrangement joins TRBV30 to TRBJ1-1; 9 bases match TRBD1. Looked up from germline, CDR1 is GTSNPN and CDR2 is SVGIG (reference sequence). The CDR3 covers 19 residues. Germline trimming cut 3 bases from V and 6 bases from J; bases unmatched to any gene: 23. CDR3 in amino acids: CAWRPLGGQGNPRGAEAFF. The CDR3, as DNA: TGTGCCTGGAGACCCCTCGGGGGACAGGGCAACCCCAGGGGGGCTGAAGCTTTCTTT. Full variable domain (rest looked up from reference TRBV30 and TRBJ1-1): SQTIHQWPATLVQPVGSPLSLECTVEGTSNPNLYWYRQAAGRGLQLLFYSVGIGQISSEVPQNLSASRPQDRQFILSSKKLLLSDSGFYLCAWRPLGGQGNPRGAEAFFGQGTRLTVV.